Listed here are 7 T cell receptor beta chains from one sample, sequenced in a study of Graves' ophthalmopathy and Graves' hyperthyroidism. The study amplified TCR beta CDR3 regions using RNA transcripts. HTBI primers served in a first-round RT-PCR, which a second-round multiplex PCR followed. TCRdb analysed the multiplex PCR reads with MiXCR anew, one entry per CDR3 protein. The repertoire includes about 740,000 distinct CDR3 sequences, around 40% of them detected once, and approximately 43% sits in the top ten. Sequencing input: peripheral blood. These receptors were taken from an adult man with Graves' ophthalmopathy.

This clonotype was observed a few times. The chain uses TRBV15 and TRBJ2-6, with D unresolved. The CDR3 runs 14 residues. V shed 10 bases and J shed 2 bases, with 12 bases lying between them. CDR1 is LNHNV and CDR2 is YYDKDF in the germline V gene (reference sequence). The CDR3 loop reads CASSMSPGANVLTF. The CDR3 DNA reads as TGTGCCAGCAGTATGTCCCCTGGGGCCAACGTCCTGACTTTC.

This clonotype was picked up many times. The J gene is TRBJ1-1, the V gene TRBV7-9; D not resolved. CDR3 size: 13 residues. The germline CDR1 and CDR2 sequences are SEHNR and FQNEAQ (reference sequence). V was trimmed by 1 base and J by 8 bases, leaving 11 bases between them. The CDR3 bases are TGTGCCAGCAGCTTAGGCAGGTTATCGGAAGCTTTCTTT. Its translation: CASSLGRLSEAFF.

This clonotype was recorded at least ten times. This rearrangement joins TRBV20-1 to TRBJ1-2; D unresolved. CDR1 is DFQATT and CDR2 is SNEGSKA in the germline V gene (reference sequence). Trimming left V 1 base short and J 4 bases short, with 13 bases between. The CDR3 spans 14 residues. The CDR3 protein is CSARASIAGYGYTF. The CDR3 nucleotides read TGCAGTGCTAGAGCCTCGATTGCGGGCTATGGCTACACCTTC.

This clonotype has just one count. One junction end does not reproduce the germline sequence, and a read error may be involved. This sequence joins TRBV24-1 and TRBJ1-5, with TRBD1 matching over 8 bases. Germline CDR1 is KGHDR and CDR2 is SFDVKD. The length of the CDR3 is 14 residues. CDR3 DNA sequence: TGTGCCAGCAGTTACACAGGGGGAGATCAGCCCCAGCATTTT. Its protein is CASSYTGGDQPQHF.

The chain links TRBV10-3 to TRBJ2-2, with D possibly called TRBD1 or TRBD2 (5 bases each). The germline V gene encodes CDR1 ENHRY and CDR2 SYGVKD. Trimming shortened V by 11 bases and J by 1 base, and 20 bases separated the two germline ends. This CDR3 has 16 residues. CDR3 bases: TGTGCCTCAAAAAGCTCCGGGACGGAGAACACCGGGGAGCTGTTTTTT. It encodes CASKSSGTENTGELFF.

V is TRBV24-1 and J is TRBJ1-5; D is perhaps TRBD1 (6 bases). Germline CDR1 and CDR2: KGHDR and SFDVKD. This CDR3 is 15 amino acids long. Trimming pared 11 bases from V and 2 bases from J, leaving 18 bases between. CDR3 amino acids: CASGDTIYGNQPQHF. As DNA, the CDR3 is TGTGCCAGCGGGGACACAATCTACGGCAATCAGCCCCAGCATTTT.

This clonotype showed up just a few times. The chain recombines TRBV20-1 with TRBJ1-5; D call uncertain. CDR3 length equals 14 residues. Between the trimmed V and J ends, which lost 0 bases and 5 bases, there was a span of 11 bases. Germline values: CDR1 DFQATT, CDR2 SNEGSKA (reference sequence). CDR3: CSARELGRDQPQHF. CDR3 nucleotides: TGCAGTGCTAGAGAGCTGGGAAGAGATCAGCCCCAGCATTTT.